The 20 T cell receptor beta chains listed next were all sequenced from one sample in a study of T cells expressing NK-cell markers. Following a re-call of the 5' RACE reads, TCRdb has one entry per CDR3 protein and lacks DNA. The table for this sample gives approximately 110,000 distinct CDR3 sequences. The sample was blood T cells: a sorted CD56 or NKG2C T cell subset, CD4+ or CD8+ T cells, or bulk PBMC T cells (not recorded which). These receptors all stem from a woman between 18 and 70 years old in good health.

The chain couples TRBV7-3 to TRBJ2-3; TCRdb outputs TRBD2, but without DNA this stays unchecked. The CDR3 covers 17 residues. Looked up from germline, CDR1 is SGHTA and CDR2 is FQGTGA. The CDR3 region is CASSGRDYSRYPDTQYF.

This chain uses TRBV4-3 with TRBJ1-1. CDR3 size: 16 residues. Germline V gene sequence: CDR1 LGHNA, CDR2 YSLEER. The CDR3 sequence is CASSQDDQPEIYEAFF.

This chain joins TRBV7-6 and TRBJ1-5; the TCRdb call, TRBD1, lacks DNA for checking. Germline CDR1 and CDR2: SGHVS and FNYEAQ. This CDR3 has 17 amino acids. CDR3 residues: CASSPGYGTGFRQPQHF.

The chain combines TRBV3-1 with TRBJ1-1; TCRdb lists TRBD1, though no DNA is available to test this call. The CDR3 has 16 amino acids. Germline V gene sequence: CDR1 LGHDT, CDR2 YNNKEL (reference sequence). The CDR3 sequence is CASSQDWSGGRGEAFF.

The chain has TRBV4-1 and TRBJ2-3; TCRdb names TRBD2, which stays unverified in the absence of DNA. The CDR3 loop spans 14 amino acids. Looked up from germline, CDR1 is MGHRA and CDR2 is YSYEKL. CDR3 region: CASSQGAGTDTQYF.

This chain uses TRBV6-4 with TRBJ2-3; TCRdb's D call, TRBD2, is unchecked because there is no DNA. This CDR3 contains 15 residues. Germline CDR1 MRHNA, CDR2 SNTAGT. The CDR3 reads CASSETSGGTDTQYF.

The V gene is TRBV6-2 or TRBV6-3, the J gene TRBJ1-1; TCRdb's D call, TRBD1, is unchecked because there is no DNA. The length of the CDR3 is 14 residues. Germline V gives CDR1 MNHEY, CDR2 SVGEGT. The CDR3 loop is CASWADTSNTEAFF.

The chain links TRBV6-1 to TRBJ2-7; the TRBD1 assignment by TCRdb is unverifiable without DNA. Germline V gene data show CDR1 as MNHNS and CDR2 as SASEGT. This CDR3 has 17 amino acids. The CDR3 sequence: CASSEAVLGTGSYEQYF.

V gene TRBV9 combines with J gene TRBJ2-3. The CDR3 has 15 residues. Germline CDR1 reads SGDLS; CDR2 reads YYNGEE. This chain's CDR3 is CASSVGGATTDTQYF.

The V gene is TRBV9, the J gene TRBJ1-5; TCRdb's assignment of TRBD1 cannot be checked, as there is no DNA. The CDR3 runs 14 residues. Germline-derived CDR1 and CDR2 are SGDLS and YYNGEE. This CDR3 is CASSVQGGNQPQHF.

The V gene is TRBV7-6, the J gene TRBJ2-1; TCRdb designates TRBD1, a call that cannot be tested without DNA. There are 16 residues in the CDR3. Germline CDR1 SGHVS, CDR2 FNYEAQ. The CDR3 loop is CASSPARTGGYNEQFF.

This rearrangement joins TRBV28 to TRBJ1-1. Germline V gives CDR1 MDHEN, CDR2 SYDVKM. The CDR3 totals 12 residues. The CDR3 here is CASRLWNTEAFF.

The CDR3 region is CASSHGMDTQYF. This chain links TRBV9 with TRBJ2-3. CDR3 length: 12 residues. Germline loops: CDR1 SGDLS, CDR2 YYNGEE. The whole variable domain, filled in from reference TRBV9 and TRBJ2-3, reads DSGVTQTPKHLITATGQRVTLRCSPRSGDLSVYWYQQSLDQGLQFLIQYYNGEERAKGNILERFSAQQFPDLHSELNLSSLELGDSALYFCASSHGMDTQYFGPGTRLTVL.

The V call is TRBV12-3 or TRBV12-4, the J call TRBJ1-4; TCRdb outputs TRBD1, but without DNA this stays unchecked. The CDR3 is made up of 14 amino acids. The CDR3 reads CASSLRDSNEKLFF.

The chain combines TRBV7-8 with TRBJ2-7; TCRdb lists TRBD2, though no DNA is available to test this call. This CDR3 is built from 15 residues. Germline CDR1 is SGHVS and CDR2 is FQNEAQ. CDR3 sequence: CASSTGLAGGYEQYF. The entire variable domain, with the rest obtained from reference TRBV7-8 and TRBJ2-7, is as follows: GAGVSQSPRYKVAKRGQDVALRCDPISGHVSLFWYQQALGQGPEFLTYFQNEAQLDKSGLPSDRFFAERPEGSVSTLKIQRTQQEDSAVYLCASSTGLAGGYEQYFGPGTRLTVT.

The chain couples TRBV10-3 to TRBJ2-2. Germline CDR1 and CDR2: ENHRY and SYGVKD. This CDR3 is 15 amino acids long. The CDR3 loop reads CAISESRVNTGELFF.

CDR3 loop: CSGRQGGHTEAFF. The gene calls are TRBV29-1 and TRBJ1-1; TCRdb calls TRBD1, which cannot be checked without DNA. The CDR3 spans 13 residues. CDR1 is SQVTM and CDR2 is ANQGSEA in the germline V gene.

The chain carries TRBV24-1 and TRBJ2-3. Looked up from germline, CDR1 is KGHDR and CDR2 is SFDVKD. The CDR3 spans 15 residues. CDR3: CATSDTSEGTDTQYF.

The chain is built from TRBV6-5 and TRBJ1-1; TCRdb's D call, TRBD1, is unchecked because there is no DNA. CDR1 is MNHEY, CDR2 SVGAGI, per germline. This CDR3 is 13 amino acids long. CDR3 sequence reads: CASSSPLNTEAFF.

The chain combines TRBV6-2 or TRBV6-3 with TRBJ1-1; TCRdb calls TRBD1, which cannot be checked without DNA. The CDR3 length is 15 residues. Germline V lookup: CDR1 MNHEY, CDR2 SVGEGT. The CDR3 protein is CASSLPGQGPTEAFF.